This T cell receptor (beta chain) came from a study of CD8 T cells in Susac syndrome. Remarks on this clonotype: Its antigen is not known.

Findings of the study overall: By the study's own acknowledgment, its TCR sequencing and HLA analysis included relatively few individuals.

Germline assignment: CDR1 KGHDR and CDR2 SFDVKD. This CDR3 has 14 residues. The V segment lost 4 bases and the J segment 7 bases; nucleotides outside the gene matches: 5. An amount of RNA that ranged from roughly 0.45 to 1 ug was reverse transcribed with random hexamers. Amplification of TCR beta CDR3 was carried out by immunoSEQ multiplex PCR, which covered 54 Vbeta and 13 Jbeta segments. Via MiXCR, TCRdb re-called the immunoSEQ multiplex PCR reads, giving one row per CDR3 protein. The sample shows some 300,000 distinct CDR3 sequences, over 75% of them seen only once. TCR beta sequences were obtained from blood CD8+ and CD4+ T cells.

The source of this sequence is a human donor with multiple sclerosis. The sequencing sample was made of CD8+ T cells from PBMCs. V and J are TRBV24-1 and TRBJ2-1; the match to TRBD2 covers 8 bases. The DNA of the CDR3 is TGTGCCACCAGTGAGGCGGGAGGTCCGAATGAGCAGTTCTTC. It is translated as CATSEAGGPNEQFF.